The 5 T cell receptor beta chains listed next were all sequenced from one sample in a study of T and B cells in COVID-19 patients. From blood, roughly 250-500 ng of genomic DNA served as TRB template. Multiplex PCR with BIOMED2 TRB-A/B primer pools amplified TRB rearrangements. TCRdb used MiXCR to reprocess the multiplex PCR reads, holding one entry per CDR3 protein. The sample carries over 1,000 distinct CDR3 sequences, about 30% recorded once. The sequenced sample consisted of blood. The receptors shown here come from a human donor with active COVID-19.

In this sample, this clonotype turned up a few times. The rearrangement joins TRBV7-9 to TRBJ2-2; no definite D call. Germline CDR1 SEHNR, CDR2 FQNEAQ (reference sequence). The CDR3 has 13 amino acids. Trimming left V 4 bases short and J 1 base short, with 4 bases between. CDR3 coding DNA: TGTGCCAGCAGCTCGGGGAACACCGGGGAGCTGTTTTTT. As protein: CASSSGNTGELFF.

This clonotype was seen more than once but under ten times. The V gene is TRBV19, the J gene TRBJ1-5, with a weak D call TRBD1 (5 bases). Germline V gene data show CDR1 as LNHDA and CDR2 as SQIVND (reference sequence). The CDR3 is made up of 13 amino acids. The V end lost 5 bases, the J end lost 6 bases, and 11 bases lay between the germline ends. As DNA, the CDR3 is TGTGCCAGTAGTGCGTCAGGGACTCAGCCCCAGCATTTT. Translated, it gives CASSASGTQPQHF.

This clonotype rates as medium-sized. CDR3 region: CASSDSYEQYF. The CDR3 DNA reads TGTGCCAGCAGTGACAGCTACGAGCAGTACTTC. The V and J genes are TRBV6-2 or TRBV6-3 and TRBJ2-7; a possible D gene is TRBD1 (5 bases). Germline V gives CDR1 MNHEY, CDR2 SVGEGT. The CDR3 runs to 11 residues. V was pared by 5 bases and J by 3 bases, with 5 bases between.

The rearrangement joins TRBV5-1 to TRBJ2-7; D gene unclear. CDR3 length equals 18 residues. The germline gives CDR1 SGHRS, CDR2 YFSETQ. Trimming removed 1 base at V and 2 bases at J, with 22 bases between. Written as DNA, the CDR3 is TGCGCCAGCAGCTTGCCTACCCGCCCGGGCCTCAAGACCTACGAGCAGTACTTC. Amino acid sequence: CASSLPTRPGLKTYEQYF.

By share of the sample, this clonotype is medium-sized. The chain carries TRBV27 and TRBJ2-2; TRBD1 might be the D (6 bases). Trimming stripped 3 bases from V and 2 bases from J, with 10 bases between. This CDR3 is 15 amino acids long. CDR1 and CDR2 from the germline V gene are MNHEY and SMNVEV (reference sequence). This CDR3 reads CASSLDSFNTGELFF. The DNA of the CDR3 is TGTGCCAGCAGTTTGGACAGCTTTAACACCGGGGAGCTGTTTTTT.